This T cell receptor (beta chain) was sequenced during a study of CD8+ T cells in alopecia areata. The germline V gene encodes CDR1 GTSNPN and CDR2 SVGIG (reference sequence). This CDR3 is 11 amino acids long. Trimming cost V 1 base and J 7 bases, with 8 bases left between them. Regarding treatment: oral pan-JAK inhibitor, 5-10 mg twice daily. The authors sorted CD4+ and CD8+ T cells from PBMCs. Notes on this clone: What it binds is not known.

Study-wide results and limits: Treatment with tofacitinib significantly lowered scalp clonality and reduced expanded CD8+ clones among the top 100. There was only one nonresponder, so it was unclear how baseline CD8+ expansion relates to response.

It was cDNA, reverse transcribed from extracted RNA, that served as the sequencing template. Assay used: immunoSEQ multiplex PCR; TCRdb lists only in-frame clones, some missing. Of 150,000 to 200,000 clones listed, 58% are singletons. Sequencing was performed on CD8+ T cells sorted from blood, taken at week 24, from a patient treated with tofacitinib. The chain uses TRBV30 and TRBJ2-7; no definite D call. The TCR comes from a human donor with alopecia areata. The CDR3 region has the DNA TGTGCCTGGAGTGGGAGTAAGGAGCAGTACTTC. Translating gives CAWSGSKEQYF.